Listed below are T cell receptor beta chains from one sample, sequenced in a study of blood T cell repertoires in COVID-19. Method: immunoSEQ multiplex PCR; TCRdb's copy keeps in-frame clones and lacks some. The sample includes 350,000 to 450,000 clones, 85% of them seen just once. Sequenced input: peripheral blood. Receptors originate from a woman between 18 and 29 years old with acute or convalescent COVID-19. CDR3s leave out the opening cysteine and the closing phenylalanine or tryptophan. Clone size appears in some rows only: once, few, many, or a class for an expanded clone.

size,J,V,CDR3
few,TRBJ2-2,TRBV2,ASSGGRTGELF
-,TRBJ2-1,TRBV9,ASSSQGLDEQF
once,TRBJ2-3,TRBV5-1,ASSRTTRDTQY
-,TRBJ2-3,TRBV6-1,ASSEGLTVATQY
-,TRBJ2-1,TRBV3-1/TRBV3-2,ASSQDPSGRFEQF
-,TRBJ1-2,TRBV7-2,ASSPGQGIGYT
once,TRBJ1-3,TRBV3-1/TRBV3-2,ASSPRDRSSGNTIY
-,TRBJ2-1,TRBV3-1/TRBV3-2,ASSQDRGLYNEQF
-,TRBJ2-7,TRBV4-1,ASSQDPGATTSYEQY
-,TRBJ2-3,TRBV6-5,ASNDRDRSTDTQY
-,TRBJ2-1,TRBV24-1,ATSDPPRAVSYNEQF
-,TRBJ2-7,TRBV18,ASSPLQLSEQY
few,TRBJ1-6,TRBV10-2,ASSEPIGQGADSPLH
-,TRBJ1-2,TRBV6-6,ASRTGEGYT
-,TRBJ1-2,TRBV6-5,ASTVSENYGYT
-,TRBJ2-7,TRBV9,ASSVGESPSYEQY
-,TRBJ1-2,TRBV29-1,SVEDRGGAPRGYT
-,TRBJ2-4,TRBV7-2,ASSPQRPLAKNIQY
once,TRBJ1-1,TRBV6-5,ASSLREGLAEAF
-,TRBJ2-7,TRBV5-1,ASSLEAGSYEQY
-,TRBJ2-2,TRBV19,ASSIAVANTGELF